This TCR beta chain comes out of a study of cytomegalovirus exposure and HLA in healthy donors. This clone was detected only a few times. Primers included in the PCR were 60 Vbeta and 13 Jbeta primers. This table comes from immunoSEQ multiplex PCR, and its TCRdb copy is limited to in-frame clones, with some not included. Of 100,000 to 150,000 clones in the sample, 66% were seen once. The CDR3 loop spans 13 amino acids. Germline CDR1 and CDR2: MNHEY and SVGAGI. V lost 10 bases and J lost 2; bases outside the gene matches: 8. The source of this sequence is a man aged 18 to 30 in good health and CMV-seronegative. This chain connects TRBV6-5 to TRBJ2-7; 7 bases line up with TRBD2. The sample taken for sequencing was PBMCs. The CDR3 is CATSKGTTYEQYF. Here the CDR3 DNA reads TGTGCCACCTCGAAAGGGACTACCTACGAGCAGTACTTC.